The TCR beta chain described here comes from a study of cytomegalovirus exposure and HLA in healthy donors (dated by TCRdb to 2016 to 2017). Notes on the research overall: In an earlier analysis of roughly 590 of the donors, about 260 Gb of sequence data and just under 120 million unique TCR beta sequences from about 179 million T cells were reported. About 320 gigabases of sequencing data and some 85 million unique TCR sequences were included in an early release covering 550 to 800 HLA-typed donors. A later genetic analysis used genome-wide SNP genotypes for about 60% of the roughly 670 donors, treating that subset as a discovery cohort. The number of typed donors differed by locus: 629-630 for A, B, C, DRB1 and DQB1; approximately 540 for DQA1; approximately 600 for DPA1; and some 470 for DPB1. All discovery cohort repertoires had been generated using a single sequencing platform. Of the roughly 400 genotyped donors, less than 90% were placed in the genetic ancestry cluster associated with self-reported Caucasian donors. Donor age, sex, ethnicity and CMV serostatus were compiled alongside the repertoire data. Among several hundred genotyped donors of the cohort, an average of approximately 240,000 unique TCR beta nucleotide sequences was sequenced per donor, of which 15% to 20% were non-productive. HLA typing covered class I and class II loci at four-digit resolution. The study combined high-throughput TCR immunosequencing, statistical association of individual TCRs with disease status, and machine learning to predict cytomegalovirus infection status. To decide whether each TCR beta V gene segment behaved as functional or pseudogenic, an earlier analysis of approximately 620 of the donors relied on high-throughput TCR beta sequencing. The T cell repertoires of around 730 subjects were profiled by immunosequencing and related to cytomegalovirus serostatus. The study aimed to test whether signatures of past pathogen exposure could be identified by cataloging public T cell receptors. A later analysis re-analyzed previously published TCR beta repertoires from about 730 donors and added high-resolution HLA genotyping to study TCR occurrence patterns. Roughly five DR-DQ haplotypes were treated as single units for association and clustering because of strong linkage in the cohort. In addition to the first cohort of roughly 700 subjects, a separate validation cohort of around 110 different subjects was used. Rather than using new phenotypic data, the later analysis identified candidate immune exposures from TCR beta sequences and from how often those sequences occurred across donors.

In the germline V gene, CDR1 corresponds to SGHTA and CDR2 to FQGNSA. The V and J ends are trimmed by 4 bases and 5 bases, leaving 14 bases between them. From its cysteine to its phenylalanine, the CDR3 spans 15 amino acids. Only CDR3 DNA remains: 45 bases, in frame from the first base. The library was generated by the immunoSEQ multiplex PCR assay. For the multiplex PCR, a mixture combining 60 forward primers for TCR Vbeta segments and 13 reverse primers for TCR Jbeta segments was used. The CDR3 region of rearranged TCR beta genes was amplified from genomic DNA by a multiplex PCR assay. The amplified TCR beta libraries were sequenced on the Illumina HiSeq System as 87-base-pair reads. The authors' pipeline ran thus. A later analysis counted approximately 84 million unique TCR beta chains across the 690 or so repertoires, and approximately 11 million of these chains were shared by at least two donors. A nearest-neighbor algorithm error-corrected the raw reads and collapsed the reads into unique sequences, merging closely related sequences to remove PCR and sequencing errors. CDR3 sequences were aligned to IMGT reference sequences to assign V, D and J gene segments. For a sequence to be retained, a match of at least six nucleotides was required to both a V gene segment and a J gene segment. A rearrangement was called productive if the CDR3 had no stop codons and remained in frame with V and J, and every other rearrangement was called non-productive. Following IMGT convention, CDR3 was defined as the stretch from the second conserved V-encoded cysteine to the conserved J-encoded phenylalanine. The earlier analysis of about 560 of the donors excluded any sequence lacking an unambiguous match to a single V gene segment. An earlier analysis of a few hundred of the donors classified V segments as functional when productive rearrangements were above 56.7% and as segregating when the standard deviation between donors was above 5%. A statistical classification framework was built for diagnosing cytomegalovirus status from the catalog of TCR beta chain sequences. In a later analysis, V and J genes were assigned by comparing TCR nucleotide sequences against IMGT/GENE-DB human TR gene sequences. A later analysis assigned CDR3 sequences and most-parsimonious VDJ recombination scenarios with the TCRdist pipeline. In a later analysis, each TCR beta chain was defined by its CDR3 amino acid sequence together with its V-gene family, and reads without a unique V-gene family were excluded. To address suspected cross-contamination and a sequencing artifact, a later analysis removed around 590 highly shared, low-generation-probability nucleotide sequences. In a later analysis, a clonal expansion index for each public chain was calculated from normalized within-repertoire ranks of inferred template counts. Generation probabilities in a later analysis came from a VDJ recombination model fitted to out-of-frame rearrangements, and those results were checked against IGoR. In a later analysis, TCR-TCR, TCR-HLA and TCR-CMV co-occurrence was scored with hypergeometric tests, and a repertoire-size bias correction was applied to TCR pairs. To estimate false discovery rates, a later analysis permuted the HLA or CMV assignments 20 times. In a later analysis, co-occurring TCRs were grouped with DBSCAN, and TCRdist sequence similarity was added when clustering was performed within HLA-allele-positive subsets. Repertoires with fewer than 30,000 or more than 120,000 public chains, plus five repertoires with anomalous nucleotide sharing, were excluded from co-occurrence clustering. TCRdb's version of the immuneACCESS table is confined to in-frame rearrangements and falls short of the full clone set. An unresolved V gene accounts for under half of the shortfall where checked; the remainder is of unknown origin. V, J and clone size were drawn from that table, and D and trimming were deduced from the DNA. The sample includes over 100,000 clones, with 55% to 75% observed a single time. Of the sample, roughly 4% is held by the ten largest clones.

In total, just over 650 healthy bone marrow donors made up the cohort. At the time of sampling, every cohort member was nominally healthy, though immune exposures that went unrecorded were likely present. The donor tested CMV seropositive and was one of the 289 seropositive cohort members. A peripheral blood sample was provided by each donor, and peripheral blood mononuclear cells were used for TCR beta sequencing. The Qiagen DNeasy Blood Extraction Kit was used to extract genomic DNA from the blood cell samples. Overall study results and their limits: The study listed around 160 TCR beta chains as associated with cytomegalovirus. The earlier analysis of 587 of the donors excluded over 15 rarely observed V segments, including chromosome 9 orphons, because counts were too low. This cohort had only TCR beta chains sequenced, and the lack of alpha or paired-chain data limited which features could be detected. A later analysis associated roughly 17,000 TCR beta sequences with specific HLA alleles at a false discovery rate of 0.05. In a later analysis, several top co-occurrence clusters were reported to appear linked to parvovirus B19, influenza, CMV and Epstein-Barr virus. A few of the identified cytomegalovirus-associated TCR beta chains were confirmed in vitro to be specific for cytomegalovirus antigens. An association between a missense DCLRE1C variant and V-gene and J-gene trimming of TCR beta chains was found in a later genetic analysis and replicated in an independent cohort. Strong co-occurrence of HLA alleles, especially DR and DQ, made assigning TCR associations to individual alleles difficult. While some public TCRs were present in many individuals, most TCR sequences turned up only very rarely across donors. The authors suggested that the approach could potentially be extended to other disease states and immunological phenotypes. In a later analysis, TCR association rates were found to vary across HLA loci, with the most associated TCRs seen for DRB1 alleles and the fewest for HLA-C alleles. In a later genetic analysis, fewer N-insertions in productive TCRs were reported among donors in an Asian-associated ancestry cluster than the roughly 700-donor mean. Linkage disequilibrium might explain the correlated functional status among segregating V segments, but an unknown experimental factor could not be excluded. Because HLA typing was unavailable for some donors at each locus, only the typed subset was used in association tests. The presence/absence analyses assumed that sequencing depth was roughly uniform across donors, and that assumption may not be true. Some IMGT-functional V segments, including TRBV6-2 and TRBV6-3, could not be told apart with the 87-base-pair reads, so those segments were excluded. The classifier was reported to diagnose cytomegalovirus status with high specificity and sensitivity in both the original and validation cohorts. In an earlier analysis of 587 of the donors, most TCR beta V segments appeared in productive rearrangements about 90% or about 30% of the time, broadly matching IMGT annotations. A cluster of highly shared sequence variants was judged likely to be a technical artifact of the sequencing pipeline. Most CMV-associated TCR beta chains appeared to be HLA-restricted in a later analysis, and the HLA associations seemed to be driven largely by CMV exposure. In a later analysis, HLA-associated TCR beta chains were found to be more clonally expanded and to have lower generation probabilities than equally common non-associated chains. The only immune exposure information available for the cohort was CMV serostatus. A further reported finding was that TCR beta sequences accurately predicted the HLA-A and HLA-B alleles for most subjects in the first cohort.

About this clone itself: No antigen is known for it. No qualities accompany the bases; no much larger clone lies one base away.

Sequencing used PBMCs. In this chain, TRBV7-2 is recombined with TRBJ1-4; a tentative D match to TRBD1 spans 6 bases. The source of this sequence is a man between 50 and 59 years old in good health and CMV-seropositive. The nucleotide sequence is given as TGTGCCAGCAGCTCACAACAGGGTTGGAATGAAAAACTGTTTTTT. It is translated as CASSSQQGWNEKLFF.